Below are 20 T cell receptor beta chains sequenced from a single sample in a study of cytomegalovirus exposure and HLA in healthy donors. The PCR contained 60 Vbeta and 13 Jbeta primers. The assay was immunoSEQ multiplex PCR, and TCRdb's table has in-frame clones only and misses some. The sample holds about 180,000 clones, around three quarters seen once. The material sequenced was PBMCs. The receptor source for this set is a woman aged 25 to 45 in good health and CMV-seronegative.

The chain couples TRBV29-1 to TRBJ2-5; 12 bases line up with TRBD2. This CDR3 spans 14 amino acids. Germline V lookup: CDR1 SQVTM, CDR2 ANQGSEA. J was trimmed by 5 bases and V by 4 bases; bases with no gene match: 5. CDR3 bases: TGCAGCGTTGTACGGCTAGCGGGGGGGGAGACCCAGTACTTC. As protein: CSVVRLAGGETQYF.

The chain employs TRBV27 and TRBJ1-6; D gene ambiguous. The CDR3 is 13 residues long. Deletions cut 1 base from V and 10 bases from J, with 8 bases between. CDR1 and CDR2 (germline): MNHEY, SMNVEV (reference sequence). The CDR3 region is CASSLLRVSPLHF. CDR3 bases: TGTGCCAGCAGTTTATTGAGGGTATCACCCCTCCACTTT.

This chain connects TRBV7-8 to TRBJ1-1; D may be TRBD1 (5 bases). Between the trimmed V and J ends, which lost 2 bases and 4 bases, there was a span of 14 bases. CDR3 length: 15 residues. From germline, CDR1 is SGHVS and CDR2 FQNEAQ. This CDR3 reads CASSLSPGLGTEAFF. CDR3 coding DNA: TGTGCCAGCAGCTTATCCCCAGGGCTGGGCACTGAAGCTTTCTTT. The whole variable domain, remainder taken from reference TRBV7-8 and TRBJ1-1, is GAGVSQSPRYKVAKRGQDVALRCDPISGHVSLFWYQQALGQGPEFLTYFQNEAQLDKSGLPSDRFFAERPEGSVSTLKIQRTQQEDSAVYLCASSLSPGLGTEAFFGQGTRLTVV.

The chain links TRBV2 to TRBJ2-7; possible D gene TRBD1, 6 bases. The CDR3 length is 13 residues. Germline V gene sequence: CDR1 SNHLY, CDR2 FYNNEI. Trimming cost V 3 bases and J 5 bases, with 11 bases left between them. The CDR3 DNA is TGTGCCAGCAGTGACTGGGGGCGCGACGAGCAGTACTTC. This codes for CASSDWGRDEQYF.

This clone was recorded a few times. V is TRBV11-1 and J is TRBJ2-5, with D maybe TRBD2 (5 bases). Trimming removed 1 base at V and 4 bases at J, with 16 bases between. The germline CDR1 and CDR2 sequences are SGHAT and FQDESV (reference sequence). This CDR3 contains 16 residues. The DNA for the CDR3 is TGTGCCAGCAGCTTAGAGTGGGCCGGGGAGTCAGAGACCCAGTACTTC. Encoded protein: CASSLEWAGESETQYF.

CDR3 in DNA: TGTGCCAGCACAGCCGGGGGGCGCGGTAATGAAAAACTGTTTTTT. It encodes CASTAGGRGNEKLFF. V usage is TRBV18 and J usage is TRBJ1-4, with D perhaps matching TRBD1 (6 bases). CDR3 length: 15 residues. Trimming took 8 bases from V and 4 from J, leaving 17 bases between them. The germline gives CDR1 KGHSH, CDR2 LQKENI.

The chain employs TRBV6-1 and TRBJ1-5; D uncertain. Germline CDR1 is MNHNS and CDR2 is SASEGT. The CDR3 contains 16 residues. V lost 4 bases, J lost 0 bases, and 13 bases lay in between. The CDR3 nucleotides read TGTGCCAGCAGTGCCCTCGTTTCACATAGCAATCAGCCCCAGCATTTT. This gives the protein CASSALVSHSNQPQHF.

This chain uses TRBV27 with TRBJ1-2; TRBD1 might be the D (6 bases). Between the trimmed V and J ends, which lost 5 bases and 5 bases, there was a span of 18 bases. Germline V gene data show CDR1 as MNHEY and CDR2 as SMNVEV (reference sequence). The CDR3 has 15 amino acids. In nucleotides, the CDR3 is TGTGCCAGCAGTCCCTGGGGCAGGGGCGGTTATGGCTACACCTTC. The encoded protein is CASSPWGRGGYGYTF.

V and J are TRBV14 and TRBJ2-2, with 10 bases lining up with TRBD2. The CDR3 covers 16 residues. Germline trimming cut 5 bases from V and 4 bases from J; bases unmatched to any gene: 7. Germline CDR1 is SGHDN and CDR2 is FVKESK. For the CDR3, the DNA is TGTGCCAGCAGCACCGTAGCGGGGGGTCGCACCGGGGAGCTGTTTTTT. It codes for CASSTVAGGRTGELFF.

This sequence joins TRBV29-1 and TRBJ2-7, with D perhaps matching TRBD1 (5 bases). CDR1 is SQVTM and CDR2 is ANQGSEA in the germline V gene. CDR3 length: 13 residues. The germline V and J ends were trimmed by 4 bases and 2 bases, with 12 bases remaining between them. CDR3 nucleotide sequence: TGCAGCGTTGTTCAGGGAACCCCCTACGAGCAGTACTTC. This gives the protein CSVVQGTPYEQYF.

This chain links TRBV27 with TRBJ2-1; no firm D call. CDR1 MNHEY and CDR2 SMNVEV come from the germline V gene (reference sequence). Deletions cut 6 bases from V and 7 bases from J, with 19 bases between. CDR3 size: 15 residues. The CDR3 DNA sequence: TGTGCCAGCAGATCTGGCAGTCTTTCGTCGAATGAGCAGTTCTTC. As protein: CASRSGSLSSNEQFF.

The rearrangement uses TRBV7-6 and TRBJ2-7; 10 nucleotides match TRBD1. Germline assignment: CDR1 SGHVS and CDR2 FNYEAQ. The CDR3 runs to 15 residues. V lost 5 bases, J lost 4 bases, and 8 bases stayed unmatched. The CDR3 spells CASSKGQGGGYEQYF. The CDR3 nucleotides are TGTGCCAGCAGCAAAGGACAGGGGGGTGGATACGAGCAGTACTTC.

This CDR3 is CSVEVGVNSPLHF. CDR3 bases: TGCAGCGTTGAGGTGGGAGTTAATTCACCCCTCCACTTT. V is TRBV29-1 and J is TRBJ1-6; no definite D call. From germline, CDR1 is SQVTM and CDR2 ANQGSEA. With 3 bases removed from V and 6 bases from J, the gap between germline ends came to 9 bases. The CDR3 loop spans 13 amino acids. The whole variable domain, filled in from reference TRBV29-1 and TRBJ1-6, reads SAVISQKPSRDICQRGTSLTIQCQVDSQVTMMFWYRQQPGQSLTLIATANQGSEATYESGFVIDKFPISRPNLTFSTLTVSNMSPEDSSIYLCSVEVGVNSPLHFGNGTRLTVT.

CDR3 DNA: TGCGCCAGCAGCCAAGGTAGTAGCTCCTACAATGAGCAGTTCTTC. Amino acids: CASSQGSSSYNEQFF. The J gene is TRBJ2-1, the V gene TRBV4-3; D unclear. V was clipped by 1 base and J by 0 bases, with 7 bases between them. From germline, CDR1 is LGHNA and CDR2 YSLEER. The CDR3 spans 15 residues.

The chain couples TRBV29-1 to TRBJ2-7, with D perhaps TRBD2 (5 bases). Trimming removed 8 bases at V and 6 bases at J, with 20 bases between. The germline gives CDR1 SQVTM, CDR2 ANQGSEA. CDR3 length: 13 amino acids. DNA for the CDR3: TGCAGCCTCCGATATCCGGGATCTGCCGAGCAGTACTTC. Amino acids: CSLRYPGSAEQYF.

The chain uses TRBV10-2 and TRBJ1-4; unclear D gene. This CDR3 region has 12 residues. Trimming removed 4 bases at V and 10 bases at J, with 10 bases between. Germline lookup yields CDR1 WSHSY and CDR2 SAAADI. In DNA, the CDR3 is TGCGCCAGCAGTGTCCTCCGGGGAAAACTGTTTTTT. Its protein is CASSVLRGKLFF.

Note on this clone: The sample has other DNA sequences that encode this CDR3 too. V is TRBV18 and J is TRBJ1-1; TRBD1 matches 9 bases. Germline values: CDR1 KGHSH, CDR2 LQKENI. V lost 6 bases, J lost 4 bases, and 6 bases stayed unmatched. CDR3 length equals 14 residues. In DNA, the CDR3 is TGTGCCAGCTCCCCTCGACAGGGGGGCACTGAAGCTTTCTTT. This encodes CASSPRQGGTEAFF.

The V gene is TRBV27, the J gene TRBJ2-7; 8 positions match TRBD1. The CDR3 covers 18 residues. Trimming at V came to 1 base and at J to 0 bases, leaving 11 bases not matched to a gene. Germline V gene data show CDR1 as MNHEY and CDR2 as SMNVEV (reference sequence). The CDR3 region is CASSLLFGDRTHSYEQYF. The CDR3 region has the DNA TGTGCCAGCAGTTTATTGTTTGGGGACAGGACACACTCCTACGAGCAGTACTTC.

This rearrangement joins TRBV6-5 to TRBJ1-1, with D possibly being TRBD1 (5 bases). The V end was cut by 7 bases, the J end by 1 base, with 10 bases between. The CDR3 consists of 13 residues. The V gene's germline CDR1 is MNHEY and CDR2 SVGAGI. CDR3 sequence reads: CASKSQGNTEAFF. CDR3 DNA sequence: TGTGCCAGCAAATCCCAGGGGAACACTGAAGCTTTCTTT.

The chain joins TRBV7-9 to TRBJ1-2; unclear D gene. Trimming pared 4 bases from V and 4 bases from J, leaving 16 bases between. Per germline, CDR1 SEHNR and CDR2 FQNEAQ (reference sequence). The length of the CDR3 is 15 residues. This CDR3 reads CASSSAEAMGYGYTF. In DNA form, the CDR3 reads TGTGCCAGCAGCTCGGCCGAGGCGATGGGCTATGGCTACACCTTC. Full variable domain (missing parts from reference TRBV7-9 and TRBJ1-2): DTGVSQNPRHKITKRGQNVTFRCDPISEHNRLYWYRQTLGQGPEFLTYFQNEAQLEKSRLLSDRFSAERPKGSFSTLEIQRTEQGDSAMYLCASSSAEAMGYGYTFGSGTRLTVV.